This T cell receptor (beta chain) derives from a study (dated by TCRdb to between 2015 and 2016). General notes on the study: The study tested whether tumor-infiltrating Tregs in breast cancer are recruited from blood Tregs or converted in situ from other CD4+ T cell subsets.

Full-length TCR variable regions were amplified by 5' RACE PCR with constant-region reverse primers, and semi-nested PCR with Nested Universal Primer A was subsequently performed. Using the ReliaPrep RNA Cell Miniprep System, total RNA was extracted, and the SMARTer RACE 5'/3' Kit was then used to reverse transcribe the RNA into 5'RACE-ready cDNA. An Illumina MiSeq was used to sequence the full-length TCR alpha and beta libraries, which had been barcoded with multiplex adaptors. Concerning the study's data processing: For each of nine subset-tissue groups, sequencing data from the five patients were pooled, and the groups were then compared using unsupervised clustering of TCR gene usage. Repertoire similarity was calculated with the Morisita-Horn index, weighting shared sequences by their contribution to each repertoire. Starting from the raw public reads, TCRdb applied fastp trimming at Q25, assembled clones with MiXCR and retained in-frame beta chains. Identical CDR3 proteins give one entry, which carries the most common genes and DNA. These V and J calls originate from TCRdb's pipeline instead of the authors' own analysis. In this sample the table shows under 9,500 distinct CDR3 sequences, approximately 46% of which occur a single time. In total, the top ten clones hold just under 3% of the sample.

CD4+CD25+CD127-/low cells were isolated as Tregs. Tregs, naive and memory CD4+ T cells from tumor, blood and ipsilateral draining lymph nodes of five breast cancer patients underwent full-length TCR alpha and beta sequencing. Tumor tissue and lymph nodes obtained from ipsilateral axillary dissection were perfused with PBS, minced and then digested with collagenase I and hyaluronidase. Ficoll density gradient centrifugation was used to isolate mononuclear cells from lymph nodes or from 50 ml of peripheral blood. A purity exceeding 90% was confirmed by FACS for the sorted cell populations. The investigation overall reported the following: The TCR alpha and beta sequences of tumor-infiltrating Tregs showed the greatest overlap with tumor naive CD4+ T cells, followed by blood naive CD4+ T cells. Validation in the larger cohort was restricted to a single TCR beta V-J rearrangement rather than whole repertoires. The TCR gene usage of tumor memory CD4+ T cells clustered together with blood and lymph node memory CD4+ cells and with lymph node naive CD4+ cells.

This clonotype is described as medium-sized (0.01 to 0.1%). Its antigen is unknown. Base qualities are not recorded, but no much larger clone differs from it by a single base. This sequence was found in a female donor with breast cancer. The sample taken for sequencing was Tregs sorted from a lymph node.

The CDR3 region has the sequence CASSQTGPQNAFF. The DNA reads TGCGCCAGCAGCCAAACGGGACCCCAAAACGCTTTCTTT. Recombination connected TRBV4-1 to TRBJ1-1; the D segment could be TRBD1, given 5 matching bases. The CDR3, cysteine through phenylalanine, is 13 amino acids long. Just the 39-base CDR3 DNA is kept, in frame starting at base 1. V loses 2 bases, J loses 11 bases, and the germline ends lie 15 bases apart. Looking up the germline V gene yields CDR1 MGHRA and CDR2 YSYEKL.